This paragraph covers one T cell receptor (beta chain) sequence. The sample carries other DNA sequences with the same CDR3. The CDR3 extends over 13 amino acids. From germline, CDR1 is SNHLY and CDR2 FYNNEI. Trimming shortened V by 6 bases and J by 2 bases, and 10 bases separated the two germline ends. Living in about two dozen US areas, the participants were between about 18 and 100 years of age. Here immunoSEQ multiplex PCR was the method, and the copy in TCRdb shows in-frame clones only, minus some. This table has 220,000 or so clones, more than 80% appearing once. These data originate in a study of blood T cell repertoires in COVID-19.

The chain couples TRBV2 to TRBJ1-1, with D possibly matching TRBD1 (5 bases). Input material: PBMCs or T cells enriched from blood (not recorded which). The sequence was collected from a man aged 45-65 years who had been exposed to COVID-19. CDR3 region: CASSLQGNTEAFF. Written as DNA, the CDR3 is TGTGCCAGCAGCCTCCAGGGAAACACTGAAGCTTTCTTT.